The subject of this entry is one T cell receptor (beta chain). This CDR3 region has 20 residues. V shed 5 bases and J 0 bases; nucleotides not matched to a gene: 13. Germline V gene sequence: CDR1 SGHAT, CDR2 FQNNGV. It was with unique molecular identifiers that the TCRbeta library was prepared. TCRdb reanalysed the PCR reads using MiXCR and keeps one entry per CDR3 protein. In the table there are about 610,000 distinct CDR3 sequences, roughly a tenth of which are singletons. The entry originates in a study of T-cell reconstitution after alpha-beta-depleted transplantation in children. Here the sequenced sample was PBMCs from the stem cell graft donor, taken from the stem cell graft. The sequence came from a human donor who donated a stem cell graft to a child with acute myeloid leukemia. The V and J genes are TRBV11-2 and TRBJ2-7, with 16 bases lining up with TRBD2. CDR3 protein: CASSRGTSGRGIQSSYEQYF. CDR3 DNA: TGTGCCAGCAGCCGAGGGACTAGCGGGAGGGGCATACAGAGCTCCTACGAGCAGTACTTC.